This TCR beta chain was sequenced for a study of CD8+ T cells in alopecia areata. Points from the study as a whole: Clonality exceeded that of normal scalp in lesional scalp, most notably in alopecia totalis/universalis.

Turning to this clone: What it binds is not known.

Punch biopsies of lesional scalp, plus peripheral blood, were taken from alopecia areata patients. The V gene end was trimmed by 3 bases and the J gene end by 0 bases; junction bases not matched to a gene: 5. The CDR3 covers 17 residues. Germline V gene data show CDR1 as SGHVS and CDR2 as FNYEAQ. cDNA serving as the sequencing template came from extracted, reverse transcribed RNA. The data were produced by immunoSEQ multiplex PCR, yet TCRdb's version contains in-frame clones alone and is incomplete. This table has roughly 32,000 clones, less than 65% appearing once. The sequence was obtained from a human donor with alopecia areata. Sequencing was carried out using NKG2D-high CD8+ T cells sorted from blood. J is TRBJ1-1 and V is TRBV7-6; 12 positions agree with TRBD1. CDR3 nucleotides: TGTGCCAGCAGCTTGGGACAGGGGGCTTGGATGAACACTGAAGCTTTCTTT. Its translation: CASSLGQGAWMNTEAFF.